What follows are 8 T cell receptor beta chains derived from one specimen sequenced in a study of cytomegalovirus exposure and HLA in healthy donors. Libraries were prepared by immunoSEQ multiplex PCR; TCRdb keeps only in-frame clonotypes and omits some of them. This sample has 180,000 or so clones, with about 79% found just once. The sample was PBMCs. The receptors stem from a woman in her twenties or thirties in good health and CMV-seropositive.

This CDR3 is CSVEDLRQGALSETQYF. CDR3 DNA sequence: TGCAGCGTTGAAGATCTCCGGCAGGGGGCTTTGTCAGAGACCCAGTACTTC. V usage is TRBV29-1 and J usage is TRBJ2-5; 8 bases map to TRBD1. Germline values: CDR1 SQVTM, CDR2 ANQGSEA. This CDR3 spans 17 amino acids. The V segment lost 0 bases and the J segment 4 bases; nucleotides outside the gene matches: 13.

This chain links TRBV10-3 with TRBJ1-1; D is perhaps TRBD1 (5 bases). Germline CDR1 and CDR2: ENHRY and SYGVKD. The CDR3 totals 13 residues. V shed 8 bases and J shed 6 bases, with 16 bases lying between them. CDR3 protein: CAISEELGAEAFF. In DNA form, the CDR3 reads TGTGCCATCTCTGAGGAGCTAGGGGCTGAAGCTTTCTTT.

The J gene is TRBJ2-1, the V gene TRBV10-1; possible D gene TRBD2, 5 bases. Germline CDR1 and CDR2: WNHNN and SYGVQD (reference sequence). The CDR3 is made up of 10 amino acids. With 8 bases removed from V and 11 bases from J, the gap between germline ends came to 10 bases. This chain's CDR3 is CASPRGQQFF. The CDR3 DNA reads TGCGCCAGCCCCCGGGGTCAGCAGTTCTTC.

Only a few counts were recorded for this clone. The chain's CDR3 is CASSPYRSLEAFF. CDR3 nucleotides: TGTGCCAGCAGCCCATACAGGTCCCTTGAAGCTTTCTTT. V usage is TRBV13 and J usage is TRBJ1-1, with D perhaps TRBD1 (5 bases). Germline CDR1 reads PRHDT; CDR2 reads FYEKMQ (reference sequence). The CDR3 sequence is 13 residues long. Trimming shortened V by 5 bases and J by 7 bases, and 14 bases separated the two germline ends.

The gene calls are TRBV6-1 and TRBJ1-3, with 8 bases lining up with TRBD1. This CDR3 spans 14 amino acids. Trimming cost V 4 bases and J 8 bases; bases outside gene matches: 7. Per germline, CDR1 MNHNS and CDR2 SASEGT. CDR3 sequence (DNA): TGTGCCAGCAGTGGCCGGGGACAGGTCGACACCATATATTTT. Residues: CASSGRGQVDTIYF.

A few counts support this clone. The rearrangement links TRBV6-1 to TRBJ1-1; 9 bases are a match to TRBD1. Losses at the gene ends were 5 bases for V and 6 bases for J; bases not matched to a gene: 7. The CDR3 runs to 14 residues. Germline lookup yields CDR1 MNHNS and CDR2 SASEGT. The DNA for the CDR3 is TGTGCCAGCAGTACCTTACAGGGGGCCGCTGAAGCTTTCTTT. Protein product: CASSTLQGAAEAFF.

The genes are TRBV6-6 and TRBJ1-4; D possibly corresponds to TRBD1 (5 bases). Between the trimmed V and J ends, which lost 3 bases and 10 bases, there was a span of 15 bases. The CDR3 length is 14 residues. Germline CDR1 MNHNY, CDR2 SVGAGI (reference sequence). The CDR3 DNA sequence: TGTGCCAGCAGTTATGGGCAGGGCGATGGAAAACTGTTTTTT. It is translated as CASSYGQGDGKLFF.

Points on this clone: Other DNA variants within this sample encode the same CDR3. The V call is TRBV7-9, the J call TRBJ2-7, with D perhaps TRBD1 (6 bases). Trimming took off 4 bases at V and 3 bases at J, with 16 bases between the two ends. Germline-derived CDR1 and CDR2 are SEHNR and FQNEAQ (reference sequence). The CDR3 runs 15 residues. CDR3 sequence reads: CASSSRDKSYYEQYF. CDR3 sequence (DNA): TGTGCCAGCAGCTCCAGGGACAAAAGCTACTACGAGCAGTACTTC. Full variable domain (rest looked up from reference TRBV7-9 and TRBJ2-7): DTGVSQNPRHKITKRGQNVTFRCDPISEHNRLYWYRQTLGQGPEFLTYFQNEAQLEKSRLLSDRFSAERPKGSFSTLEIQRTEQGDSAMYLCASSSRDKSYYEQYFGPGTRLTVT.